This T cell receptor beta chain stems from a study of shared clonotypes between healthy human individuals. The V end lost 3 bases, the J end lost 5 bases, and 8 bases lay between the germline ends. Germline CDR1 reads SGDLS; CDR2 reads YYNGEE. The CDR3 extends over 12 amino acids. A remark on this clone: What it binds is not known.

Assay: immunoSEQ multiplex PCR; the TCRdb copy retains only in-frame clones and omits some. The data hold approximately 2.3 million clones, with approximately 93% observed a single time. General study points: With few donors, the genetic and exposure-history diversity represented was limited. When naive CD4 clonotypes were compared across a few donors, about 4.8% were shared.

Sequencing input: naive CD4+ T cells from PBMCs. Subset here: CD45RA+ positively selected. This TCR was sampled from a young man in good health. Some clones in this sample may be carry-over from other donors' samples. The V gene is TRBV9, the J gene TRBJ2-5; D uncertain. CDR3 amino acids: CASSGLSETQYF. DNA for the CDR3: TGTGCCAGCAGCGGACTGTCGGAGACCCAGTACTTC.